The source of this T cell receptor (beta chain) is a study of cytomegalovirus exposure and HLA in healthy donors. Separate from the roughly 720-subject first cohort, the roughly 120-subject validation cohort was the one that the donors belonged to. The protocol was immunoSEQ multiplex PCR, while the TCRdb copy is restricted to in-frame clones and leaves out a portion. The data hold approximately 200,000 clones, with 85% to 90% observed a single time. Findings and limits, study-wide: Cytomegalovirus-associated status was assigned to about 170 TCR beta chains.

Comment on this clone: What it binds is not known.

Sequenced material: PBMCs. The receptor's source is a woman younger than 35 in good health and CMV-seronegative.

The CDR3 region is CASSSRLGQDYEQYF. Here the CDR3 DNA reads TGTGCCAGCAGTTCTCGACTAGGACAAGACTACGAGCAGTACTTC. The chain carries TRBV27 and TRBJ2-7, with TRBD2 as a possible D gene (6 bases). V dropped 4 bases and J dropped 3 bases, with 16 bases sitting between them. CDR3 length: 15 residues. Germline V CDR1 and CDR2: MNHEY, SMNVEV (reference sequence).